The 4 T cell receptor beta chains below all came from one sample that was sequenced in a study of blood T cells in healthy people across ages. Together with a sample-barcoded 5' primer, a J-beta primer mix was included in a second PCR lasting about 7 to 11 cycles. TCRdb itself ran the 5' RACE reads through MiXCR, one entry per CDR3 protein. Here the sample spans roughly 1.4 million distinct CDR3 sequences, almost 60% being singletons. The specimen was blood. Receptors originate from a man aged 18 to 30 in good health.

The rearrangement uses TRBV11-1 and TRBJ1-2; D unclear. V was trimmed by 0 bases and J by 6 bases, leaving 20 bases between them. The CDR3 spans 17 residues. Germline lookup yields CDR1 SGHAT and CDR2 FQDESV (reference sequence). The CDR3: CASSLAQSEAARDGYTF. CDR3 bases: TGTGCCAGCAGCTTAGCGCAATCCGAGGCGGCAAGGGATGGCTACACCTTC.

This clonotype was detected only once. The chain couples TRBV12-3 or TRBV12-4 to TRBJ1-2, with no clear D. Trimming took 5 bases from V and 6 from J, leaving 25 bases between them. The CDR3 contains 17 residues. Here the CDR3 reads CASSPATNPHLIDGYTF. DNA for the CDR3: TGTGCCAGCAGTCCAGCGACTAACCCTCATCTGATCGATGGCTACACCTTC.

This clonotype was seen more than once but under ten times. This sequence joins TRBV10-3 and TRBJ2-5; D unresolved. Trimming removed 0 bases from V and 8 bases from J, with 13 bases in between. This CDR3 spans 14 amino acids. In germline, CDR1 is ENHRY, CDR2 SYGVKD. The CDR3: CAISESITGETQYF. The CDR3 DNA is TGTGCCATCAGTGAGTCGATCACGGGCGAAACCCAGTACTTC.

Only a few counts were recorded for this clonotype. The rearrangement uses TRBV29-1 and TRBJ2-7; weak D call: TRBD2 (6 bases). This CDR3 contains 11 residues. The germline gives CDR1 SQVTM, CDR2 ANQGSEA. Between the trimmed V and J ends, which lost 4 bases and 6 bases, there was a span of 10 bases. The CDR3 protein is CSVVLAGEQYF. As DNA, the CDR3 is TGCAGCGTTGTACTAGCAGGCGAGCAGTACTTC.